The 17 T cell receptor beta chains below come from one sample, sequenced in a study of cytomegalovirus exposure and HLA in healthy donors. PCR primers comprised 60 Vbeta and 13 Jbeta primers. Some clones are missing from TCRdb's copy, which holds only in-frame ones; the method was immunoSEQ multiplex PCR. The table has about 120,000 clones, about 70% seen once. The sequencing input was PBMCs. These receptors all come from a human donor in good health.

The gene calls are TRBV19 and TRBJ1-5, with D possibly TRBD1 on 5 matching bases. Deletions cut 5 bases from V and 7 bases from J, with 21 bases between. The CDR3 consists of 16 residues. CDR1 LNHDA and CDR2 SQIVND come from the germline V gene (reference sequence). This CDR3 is CASSYPQPTWGQPQHF. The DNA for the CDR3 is TGTGCCAGTAGTTACCCGCAGCCTACCTGGGGCCAGCCCCAGCATTTT. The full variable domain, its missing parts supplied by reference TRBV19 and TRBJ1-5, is DGGITQSPKYLFRKEGQNVTLSCEQNLNHDAMYWYRQDPGQGLRLIYYSQIVNDFQKGDIAEGYSVSREKKESFPLTVTSAQKNPTAFYLCASSYPQPTWGQPQHFGDGTRLSIL.

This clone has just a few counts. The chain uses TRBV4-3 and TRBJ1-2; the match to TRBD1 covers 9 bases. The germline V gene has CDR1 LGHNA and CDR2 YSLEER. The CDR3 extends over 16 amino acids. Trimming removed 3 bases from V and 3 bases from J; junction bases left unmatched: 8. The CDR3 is CASSQAPGQGYYGYTF. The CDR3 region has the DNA TGCGCCAGCAGCCAGGCACCGGGACAGGGTTACTATGGCTACACCTTC.

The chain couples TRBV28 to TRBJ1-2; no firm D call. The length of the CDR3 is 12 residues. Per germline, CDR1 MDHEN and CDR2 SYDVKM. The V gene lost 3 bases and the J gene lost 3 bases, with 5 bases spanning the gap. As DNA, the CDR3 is TGTGCCAGCAGTTTTGGGCACTATGGCTACACCTTC. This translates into CASSFGHYGYTF.

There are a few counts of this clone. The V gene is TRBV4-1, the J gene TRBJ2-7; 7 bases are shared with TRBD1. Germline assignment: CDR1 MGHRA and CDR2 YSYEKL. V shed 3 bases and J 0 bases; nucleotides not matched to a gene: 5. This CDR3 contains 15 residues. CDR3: CASSQKGDSSYEQYF. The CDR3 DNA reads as TGCGCCAGCAGCCAGAAAGGGGACAGCTCCTACGAGCAGTACTTC.

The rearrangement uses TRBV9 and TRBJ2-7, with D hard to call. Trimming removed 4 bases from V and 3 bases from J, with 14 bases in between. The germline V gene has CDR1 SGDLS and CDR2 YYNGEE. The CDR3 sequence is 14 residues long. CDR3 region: CASSLLSSSYEQYF. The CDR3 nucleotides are TGTGCCAGCAGCCTCTTGTCTTCTAGCTACGAGCAGTACTTC.

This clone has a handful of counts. The CDR3 spells CASSLLGTGGDTGELFF. CDR3 nucleotides: TGTGCCAGCAGTTTATTAGGGACAGGGGGAGATACCGGGGAGCTGTTTTTT. The V gene is TRBV28, the J gene TRBJ2-2, with 11 bases lining up with TRBD1. The CDR3 loop spans 17 amino acids. V trimming: 1 base; J trimming: 5 bases; junction bases outside the gene matches: 6. In germline, CDR1 is MDHEN, CDR2 SYDVKM. Full variable domain (missing parts from reference TRBV28 and TRBJ2-2): DVKVTQSSRYLVKRTGEKVFLECVQDMDHENMFWYRQDPGLGLRLIYFSYDVKMKEKGDIPEGYSVSREKKERFSLILESASTNQTSMYLCASSLLGTGGDTGELFFGEGSRLTVL.

CDR3 coding DNA: TGTGCCAGCAGCCAACCCCCCGGGACTGAAGCTTTCTTT. It specifies CASSQPPGTEAFF. The rearrangement uses TRBV6-6 and TRBJ1-1; D is undetermined. The CDR3 is 13 residues long. Germline values: CDR1 MNHNY, CDR2 SVGAGI (reference sequence). V was trimmed by 6 bases and J by 5 bases, leaving 13 bases between them.

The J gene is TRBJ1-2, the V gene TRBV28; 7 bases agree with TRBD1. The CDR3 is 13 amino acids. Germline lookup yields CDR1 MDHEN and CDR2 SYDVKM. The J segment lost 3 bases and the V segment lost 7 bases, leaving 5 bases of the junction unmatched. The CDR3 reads CASISGTDYGYTF. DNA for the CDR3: TGTGCCAGCATCTCCGGGACAGACTATGGCTACACCTTC.

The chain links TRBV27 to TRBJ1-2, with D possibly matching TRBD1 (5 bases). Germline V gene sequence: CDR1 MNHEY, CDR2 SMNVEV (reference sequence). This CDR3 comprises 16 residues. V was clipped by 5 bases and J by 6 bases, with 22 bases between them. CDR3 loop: CASSPDRTLPIHGYTF. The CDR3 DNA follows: TGTGCCAGCAGTCCCGATAGGACATTACCTATCCATGGCTACACCTTC.

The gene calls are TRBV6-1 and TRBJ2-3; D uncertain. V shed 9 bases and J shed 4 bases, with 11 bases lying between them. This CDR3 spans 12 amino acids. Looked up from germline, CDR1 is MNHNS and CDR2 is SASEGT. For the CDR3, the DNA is TGTGCCAGTCTAGGTAACGCAGATACGCAGTATTTT. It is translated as CASLGNADTQYF.

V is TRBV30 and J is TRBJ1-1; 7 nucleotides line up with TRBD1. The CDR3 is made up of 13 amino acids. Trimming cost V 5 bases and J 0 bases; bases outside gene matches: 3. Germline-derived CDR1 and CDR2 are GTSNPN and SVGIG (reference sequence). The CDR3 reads CAWGGQLNTEAFF. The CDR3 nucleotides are TGTGCCTGGGGGGGACAGCTGAACACTGAAGCTTTCTTT.

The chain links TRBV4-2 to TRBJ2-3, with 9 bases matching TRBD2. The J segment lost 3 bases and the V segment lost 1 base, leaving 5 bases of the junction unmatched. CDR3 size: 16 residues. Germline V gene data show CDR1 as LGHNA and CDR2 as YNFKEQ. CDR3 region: CASSQVAGGQTDTQYF. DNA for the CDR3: TGTGCCAGCAGCCAAGTTGCGGGGGGGCAAACAGATACGCAGTATTTT.

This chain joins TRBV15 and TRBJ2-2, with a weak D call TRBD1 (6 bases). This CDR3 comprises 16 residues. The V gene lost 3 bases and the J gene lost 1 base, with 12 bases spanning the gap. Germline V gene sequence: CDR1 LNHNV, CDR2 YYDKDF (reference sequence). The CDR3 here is CATSRDRGKNTGELFF. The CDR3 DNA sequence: TGTGCCACCAGCAGGGACAGAGGAAAGAACACCGGGGAGCTGTTTTTT.

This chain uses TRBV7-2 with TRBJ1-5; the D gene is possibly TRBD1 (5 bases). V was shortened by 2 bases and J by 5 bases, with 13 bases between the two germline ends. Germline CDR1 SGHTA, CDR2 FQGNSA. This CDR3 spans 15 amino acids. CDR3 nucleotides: TGTGCCAGCAGCTTATACGCCCTAGGGGATCAGCCCCAGCATTTT. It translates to CASSLYALGDQPQHF.

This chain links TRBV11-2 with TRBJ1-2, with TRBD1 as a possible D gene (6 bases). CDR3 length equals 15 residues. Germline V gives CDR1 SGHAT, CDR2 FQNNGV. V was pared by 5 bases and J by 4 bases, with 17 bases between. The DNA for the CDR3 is TGTGCCAGCAGCGTCGACAGGATTTTCACCTATGGCTACACCTTC. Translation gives CASSVDRIFTYGYTF.

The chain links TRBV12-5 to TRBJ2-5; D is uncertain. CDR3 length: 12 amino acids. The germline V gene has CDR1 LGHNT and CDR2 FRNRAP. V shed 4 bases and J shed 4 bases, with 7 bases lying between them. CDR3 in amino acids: CASGWAGETQYF. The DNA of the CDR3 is TGTGCTAGTGGTTGGGCCGGAGAGACCCAGTACTTC.

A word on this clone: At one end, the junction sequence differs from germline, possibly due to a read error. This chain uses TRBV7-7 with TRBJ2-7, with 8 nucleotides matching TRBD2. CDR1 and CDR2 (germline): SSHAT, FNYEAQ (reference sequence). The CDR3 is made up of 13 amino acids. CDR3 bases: TGTGCTAGCAGCTCCGGGGGGGCCCACGAGCAGTACTTC. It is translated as CASSSGGAHEQYF.